Below are 3 T cell receptor beta chains sequenced from a single sample in a study of pediatric ulcerative colitis. One to two pinch biopsies were taken from the rectum during colonoscopy. Sequencing used immunoSEQ multiplex PCR; TCRdb keeps in-frame clones, though not all of them. The repertoire holds over 30,000 clones, with roughly 77% as singletons. The specimen sequenced was gut tissue. The receptors here all came from a boy between 10 and 17 years old with mild ulcerative colitis.

The chain couples TRBV2 to TRBJ1-4; D gene uncertain. Trimming removed 7 bases at V and 1 base at J, with 10 bases between. The CDR3 contains 14 residues. Germline V gives CDR1 SNHLY, CDR2 FYNNEI. The CDR3 nucleotides read TGTGCCAGCACTCCGGGGAGAACTAATGAAAAACTGTTTTTT. This translates into CASTPGRTNEKLFF.

This clone was detected only a few times. This chain links TRBV2 with TRBJ1-6; TRBD1 is a possible D gene (6 bases). V lost 6 bases to trimming and J lost 13 bases, with 25 bases between them. The V gene's germline CDR1 is SNHLY and CDR2 FYNNEI. The CDR3 runs to 16 residues. The CDR3 DNA reads TGTGCCAGCAGAGCGACAGGCCGCAACCCTTTATTCCCCCTCCACTTT. This sequence encodes CASRATGRNPLFPLHF.

The chain has TRBV15 and TRBJ2-5; D is undetermined. V lost 6 bases to trimming and J lost 6 bases, with 17 bases between them. The germline V gene encodes CDR1 LNHNV and CDR2 YYDKDF (reference sequence). The CDR3 consists of 14 residues. In nucleotides, the CDR3 is TGTGCCACCAGTTTCCTGGAAAGTACGAAGACCCAGTACTTC. Residues: CATSFLESTKTQYF.